Each of the 18 T cell receptor beta chains below was sequenced from the same sample in a study of Tregs in tolerant kidney transplant recipients. TCRdb keeps only in-frame clones here, not all; method: immunoSEQ multiplex PCR. This sample has about 52,000 clones, with over 80% found just once. Related graft donors supplied nonmyeloablative bone marrow transplants, and mixed chimerism was transient. This material consisted of CD8+ T cells from blood (PBMCs), taken 24 months after the transplant. The receptors here all came from a human patient who received a combined kidney and bone marrow transplant. Part of the T cell pool may stem from the graft donor.

A single count supports this clone. The chain couples TRBV5-4 to TRBJ2-1; 8 nucleotides line up with TRBD2. The CDR3 has 16 residues. Germline CDR1 and CDR2: SGHNT and YYREEE (reference sequence). Trimming took 4 bases from V and 5 from J; bases not matched to a gene: 11. The CDR3 DNA follows: TGTGCCAGCAGCGTAACCGGGACTAGTGGCGACAATGAGCAGTTCTTC. Amino acid sequence: CASSVTGTSGDNEQFF.

The gene calls are TRBV6-5 and TRBJ2-2; 10 nucleotides match TRBD2. V gave up 2 bases and J gave up 8 bases; unmatched junction bases: 8. There are 16 residues in the CDR3. Looked up from germline, CDR1 is MNHEY and CDR2 is SVGAGI. As DNA, the CDR3 is TGTGCCAGCAGTTACACCCAGCGGGAGGGCCCAGGGGAGCTGTTTTTT. It codes for CASSYTQREGPGELFF.

The J gene is TRBJ1-2, the V gene TRBV6-5, with 9 nucleotides matching TRBD1. CDR1 and CDR2 (germline): MNHEY, SVGAGI. This CDR3 contains 13 residues. The junction had 1 base not matched to a gene; V was cut back by 2 bases and J by 6 bases. DNA for the CDR3: TGTGCCAGCAGTTACAGGGACAGGGATGGCTACACCTTC. Translating gives CASSYRDRDGYTF.

This chain links TRBV30 with TRBJ2-1, with TRBD2 as a possible D gene (5 bases). This CDR3 contains 13 residues. Trimming pared 0 bases from V and 10 bases from J, leaving 13 bases between. The germline gives CDR1 GTSNPN, CDR2 SVGIG (reference sequence). This CDR3 reads CAWSVSASWEQFF. CDR3 in DNA: TGTGCCTGGAGTGTATCAGCTAGCTGGGAGCAGTTCTTC.

DNA for the CDR3: TGTGCCATCAGTGAGTCGGGGGGGGCCCACCAAGAGACCCAGTACTTC. Its translation is CAISESGGAHQETQYF. The rearrangement uses TRBV10-3 and TRBJ2-5; TRBD2 might be the D (7 bases). Germline V lookup: CDR1 ENHRY, CDR2 SYGVKD. The V end lost 0 bases, the J end lost 0 bases, and 11 bases lay between the germline ends. CDR3 length: 16 residues.

The genes are TRBV9 and TRBJ2-1, with 7 positions matching TRBD1. The CDR3 is 14 amino acids. Looked up from germline, CDR1 is SGDLS and CDR2 is YYNGEE. Unmatched junction bases numbered 5, after V lost 4 bases and J lost 4 bases. CDR3 sequence (DNA): TGTGCCAGCAGCCTCGGACAGGCGTACAATGAGCAGTTCTTC. Residues: CASSLGQAYNEQFF.

The chain carries TRBV9 and TRBJ2-1; a possible D gene is TRBD2 (5 bases). Germline V gene data show CDR1 as SGDLS and CDR2 as YYNGEE. V shed 4 bases and J shed 4 bases, with 12 bases lying between them. This CDR3 has 14 residues. For the CDR3, the DNA is TGTGCCAGCAGCCCCCAGAGACTATACAATGAGCAGTTCTTC. It is translated as CASSPQRLYNEQFF.

This clone was observed a single time. This chain links TRBV27 with TRBJ2-1; 7 nucleotides align to TRBD2. The CDR3 extends over 13 amino acids. Germline CDR1 MNHEY, CDR2 SMNVEV (reference sequence). For the CDR3, the DNA is TGTGCTATAGGGAGGGAGGGTGGCAATGAGCAGTTCTTC. Encoded protein: CAIGREGGNEQFF.

This chain links TRBV6-4 with TRBJ2-3; 9 nucleotides line up with TRBD2. With V trimmed by 3 bases and J by 2 bases, 6 bases remained unmatched. Germline CDR1 is MRHNA and CDR2 is SNTAGT. The length of the CDR3 is 16 residues. The CDR3 bases are TGTGCCAGCAGTGAGAAAGCGGGAGGTGCCACAGATACGCAGTATTTT. This gives the protein CASSEKAGGATDTQYF.

V usage is TRBV6-5 and J usage is TRBJ2-1; TRBD2 matches at 11 bases. The CDR3 totals 15 residues. Germline loops: CDR1 MNHEY, CDR2 SVGAGI. The V gene end was trimmed by 7 bases and the J gene end by 1 base; junction bases not matched to a gene: 3. Here the CDR3 DNA reads TGTGCCAGCAACCGACTAGCGGGGTCCTACAATGAGCAGTTCTTC. It codes for CASNRLAGSYNEQFF.

The genes are TRBV5-1 and TRBJ2-1, with 12 bases that match TRBD2. V lost 0 bases to trimming and J lost 6 bases; unmatched junction nucleotides: 7. This CDR3 is 17 amino acids long. Germline loops: CDR1 SGHRS, CDR2 YFSETQ. This CDR3 is CASSLALVTSGSNEQFF. In nucleotides, the CDR3 is TGCGCCAGCAGCTTGGCCTTGGTGACTAGCGGGAGCAATGAGCAGTTCTTC.

The chain is built from TRBV27 and TRBJ1-2; 7 bases are shared with TRBD1. Germline V lookup: CDR1 MNHEY, CDR2 SMNVEV (reference sequence). The CDR3 loop spans 16 amino acids. The V segment lost 1 base and the J segment 3 bases; nucleotides outside the gene matches: 8. The CDR3: CASSLLGAGGHYGYTF. DNA of the CDR3: TGTGCCAGCAGTTTATTAGGTGCAGGGGGACACTATGGCTACACCTTC.

The V call is TRBV19, the J call TRBJ1-2; D call uncertain. The V gene's germline CDR1 is LNHDA and CDR2 SQIVND (reference sequence). This CDR3 has 11 residues. V was cut by 5 bases and J by 5 bases, with 6 bases left in between. This CDR3 reads CASSPGYGYTF. The CDR3 nucleotides read TGTGCCAGTAGTCCCGGTTATGGCTACACCTTC.

The CDR3 DNA is TGTGCCAGCAGGCCCGCGGGAGCCTATGGCTACACCTTC. Amino acid sequence: CASRPAGAYGYTF. The chain uses TRBV28 and TRBJ1-2; D uncertain. Looked up from germline, CDR1 is MDHEN and CDR2 is SYDVKM. The CDR3 totals 13 residues. The V and J ends lost 6 bases and 4 bases respectively, with 12 bases between them.

The V and J genes are TRBV6-5 and TRBJ1-5, with 9 positions matching TRBD1. Trimming cost V 5 bases and J 4 bases; bases outside gene matches: 3. The CDR3 runs to 14 residues. Germline V gene lookup returns CDR1 MNHEY and CDR2 SVGAGI. CDR3 DNA: TGTGCCAGCAGTGCCGGGACAGGGAATCAGCCCCAGCATTTT. Translated: CASSAGTGNQPQHF.

The chain carries TRBV9 and TRBJ1-1; D is unclear. The germline V gene has CDR1 SGDLS and CDR2 YYNGEE. Trimming left V 4 bases short and J 5 bases short, with 12 bases between. There are 13 residues in the CDR3. The chain's CDR3 is CASSPHGGTEAFF. The DNA for the CDR3 is TGTGCCAGCAGCCCCCACGGAGGGACTGAAGCTTTCTTT.

This chain uses TRBV6-1 with TRBJ2-7, with 8 bases lining up with TRBD1. Losses at the gene ends were 7 bases for V and 4 bases for J; bases not matched to a gene: 12. Germline assignment: CDR1 MNHNS and CDR2 SASEGT. The CDR3 spans 15 residues. CDR3 DNA: TGTGCCAGCACTCCGGTCAGGGGGCTTGATTACGAGCAGTACTTC. This encodes CASTPVRGLDYEQYF.

V gene TRBV19 combines with J gene TRBJ2-2; 8 nucleotides match TRBD1. V shed 5 bases and J 5 bases; nucleotides not matched to a gene: 7. Germline CDR1 is LNHDA and CDR2 is SQIVND (reference sequence). The CDR3 contains 15 residues. The chain's CDR3 is CASSFGQGRTGELFF. As DNA, the CDR3 is TGTGCCAGTAGTTTCGGACAGGGACGGACCGGGGAGCTGTTTTTT. The full variable domain, rest sourced from reference TRBV19 and TRBJ2-2, is DGGITQSPKYLFRKEGQNVTLSCEQNLNHDAMYWYRQDPGQGLRLIYYSQIVNDFQKGDIAEGYSVSREKKESFPLTVTSAQKNPTAFYLCASSFGQGRTGELFFGEGSRLTVL.